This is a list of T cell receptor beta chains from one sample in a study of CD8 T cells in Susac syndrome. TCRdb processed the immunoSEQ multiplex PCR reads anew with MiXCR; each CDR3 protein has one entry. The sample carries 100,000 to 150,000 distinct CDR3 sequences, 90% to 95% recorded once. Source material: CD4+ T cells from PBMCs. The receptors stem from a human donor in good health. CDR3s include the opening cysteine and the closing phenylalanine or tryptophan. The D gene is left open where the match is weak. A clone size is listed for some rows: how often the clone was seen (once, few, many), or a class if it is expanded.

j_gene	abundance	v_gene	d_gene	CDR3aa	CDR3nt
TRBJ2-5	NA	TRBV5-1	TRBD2	CASSPGLGVTQYF	TGCGCCAGCAGCCCGGGACTAGGGGTGACCCAGTACTTC
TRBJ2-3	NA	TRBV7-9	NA	CASNLRGSDTQYF	TGTGCCAGTAATCTGAGGGGCTCAGATACGCAGTATTTT
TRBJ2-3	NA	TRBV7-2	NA	CASSLRGRRNTDTQYF	TGTGCCAGCAGCTTAAGAGGACGGCGGAACACAGATACGCAGTATTTT
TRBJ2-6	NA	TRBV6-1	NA	CASKMSGGSGANVLTF	TGTGCCAGCAAAATGTCCGGGGGCTCTGGGGCCAACGTCCTGACTTTC
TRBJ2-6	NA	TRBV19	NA	CASSIGRWRFSGANVLTF	TGTGCCAGTAGTATAGGGAGGTGGAGATTCTCTGGGGCCAACGTCCTGACTTTC
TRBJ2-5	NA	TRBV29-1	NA	CSVEGYGGTQYF	TGCAGCGTGGAGGGTTATGGGGGGACCCAGTACTTC
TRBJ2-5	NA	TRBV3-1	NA	CASSQRGVRGETQYF	TGTGCCAGCAGCCAAAGAGGAGTCAGAGGGGAGACCCAGTACTTC
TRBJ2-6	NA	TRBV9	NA	CASSPNSGANVLTF	TGTGCCAGCAGCCCTAACTCTGGGGCCAACGTCCTGACTTTC
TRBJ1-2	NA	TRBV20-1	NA	CSAGRSNYGYTF	TGCAGTGCTGGCCGGAGTAATTATGGCTACACCTTC
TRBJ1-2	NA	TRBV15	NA	CATSKLPSYGYTF	TGTGCCACCAGCAAACTTCCCTCCTATGGCTACACCTTC
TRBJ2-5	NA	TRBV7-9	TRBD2	CASSWGLAGTKKAQYF	TGTGCCAGCAGCTGGGGACTAGCGGGAACTAAGAAGGCCCAGTACTTC
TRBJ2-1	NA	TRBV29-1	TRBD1	CSDDRGSYNEQFF	TGCAGCGACGACAGGGGTTCATACAATGAGCAGTTCTTC
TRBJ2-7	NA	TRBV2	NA	CASSLKEQYF	TGTGCCAGCAGTCTCAAGGAGCAGTACTTC
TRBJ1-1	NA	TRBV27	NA	CASSPGGVNTEAFF	TGTGCCAGCAGCCCCGGGGGGGTGAACACTGAAGCTTTCTTT
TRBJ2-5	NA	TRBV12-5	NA	CASGFEEAQYF	TGTGCTAGTGGTTTTGAGGAGGCCCAGTACTTC
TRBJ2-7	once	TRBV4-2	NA	CASSQAVGGPYEQYF	TGTGCCAGCAGCCAAGCCGTGGGTGGGCCCTACGAGCAGTACTTC
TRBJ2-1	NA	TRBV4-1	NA	CASSFSEANEQFF	TGCGCCAGCTCATTTAGCGAGGCCAATGAGCAGTTCTTC
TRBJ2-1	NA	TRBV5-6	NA	CASSPVGSPNEQFF	TGTGCCAGCAGCCCCGTGGGCAGCCCCAATGAGCAGTTCTTC
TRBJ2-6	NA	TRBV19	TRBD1	CAVRDRGVPGANVLTF	TGTGCCGTCCGGGACAGGGGAGTGCCTGGGGCCAACGTCCTGACTTTC
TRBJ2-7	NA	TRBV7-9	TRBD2	CASSAGGSGSEQYF	TGTGCCAGCAGCGCTGGAGGTAGCGGGAGCGAGCAGTACTTC
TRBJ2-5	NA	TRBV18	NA	CASSGQIGQETQYF	TGTGCCAGCTCAGGTCAGATCGGCCAAGAGACCCAGTACTTC
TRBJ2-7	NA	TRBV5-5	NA	CASSLDVQPPYEQYF	TGTGCCAGCAGCTTGGACGTCCAACCCCCCTACGAGCAGTACTTC
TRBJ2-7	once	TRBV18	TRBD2	CASSPVSVSGTLLPYEQYF	TGTGCCAGCTCACCGGTCTCAGTTAGCGGGACCCTTCTCCCCTACGAGCAGTACTTC
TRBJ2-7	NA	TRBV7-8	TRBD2	CASSGRLAPSYEQYF	TGTGCCAGCAGCGGCAGACTAGCGCCCTCCTACGAGCAGTACTTC
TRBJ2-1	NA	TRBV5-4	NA	CASSFGGGAVSYNEQFF	TGTGCCAGCAGCTTTGGTGGCGGGGCAGTTTCCTACAATGAGCAGTTCTTC
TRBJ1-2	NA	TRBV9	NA	CASSVDRARGYGYTF	TGTGCCAGCAGCGTAGACAGAGCGCGTGGCTATGGCTACACCTTC
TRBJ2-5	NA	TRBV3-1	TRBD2	CASSHTSGSPGETQYF	TGTGCCAGCAGCCACACTAGCGGGAGTCCTGGGGAGACCCAGTACTTC
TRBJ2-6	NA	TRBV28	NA	CASSDRGGSGANVLTF	TGTGCCAGCAGTGACCGAGGGGGTTCTGGGGCCAACGTCCTGACTTTC
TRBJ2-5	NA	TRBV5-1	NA	CASSRVAETQYF	TGCGCCAGCAGCAGGGTAGCGGAGACCCAGTACTTC
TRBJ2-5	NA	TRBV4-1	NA	CASSQDRVAGQETQYF	TGCGCCAGCAGCCAAGATCGCGTGGCCGGGCAAGAGACCCAGTACTTC
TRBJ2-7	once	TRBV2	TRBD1	CASSVRQGPTKQYF	TGTGCCAGCAGTGTTCGACAGGGCCCCACCAAGCAGTACTTC
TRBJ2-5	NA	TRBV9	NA	CASSVGLAGETQYF	TGTGCCAGCAGCGTAGGGCTAGCAGGAGAGACCCAGTACTTC
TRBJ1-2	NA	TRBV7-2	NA	CASSLSPYGYTF	TGTGCCAGCAGCTTATCTCCCTATGGCTACACCTTC
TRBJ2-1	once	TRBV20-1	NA	CSAREKYNEQFF	TGCAGTGCTAGAGAGAAGTACAATGAGCAGTTCTTC
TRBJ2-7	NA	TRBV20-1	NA	CSARIPPSGVPYEQYF	TGCAGTGCTAGAATCCCGCCGTCGGGGGTTCCCTACGAGCAGTACTTC
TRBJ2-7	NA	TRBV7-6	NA	CASSQMHSSYEQYF	TGTGCCAGCAGCCAGATGCACTCCTCCTACGAGCAGTACTTC
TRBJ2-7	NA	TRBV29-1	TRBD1	CSVAGGQGHEQYF	TGCAGCGTTGCCGGAGGACAGGGCCACGAGCAGTACTTC
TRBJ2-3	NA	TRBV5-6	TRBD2	CASSLGLAGGKDTQYF	TGTGCCAGCAGCTTGGGACTAGCGGGAGGAAAAGATACGCAGTATTTT
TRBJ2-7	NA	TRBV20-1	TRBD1	CSAREVRGLSYEQYF	TGCAGTGCTAGAGAGGTCAGGGGGCTTTCCTACGAGCAGTACTTC
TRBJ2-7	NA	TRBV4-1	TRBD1	CASSQGRTGPYEQYF	TGCGCCAGCAGCCAAGGAAGGACAGGGCCCTACGAGCAGTACTTC
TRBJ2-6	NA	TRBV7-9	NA	CASSGSGAGANVLTF	TGTGCCAGCAGCGGCTCGGGGGCTGGGGCCAACGTCCTGACTTTC
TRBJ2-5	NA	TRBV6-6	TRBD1	CASTDRGAYQETQYF	TGTGCCAGCACCGACAGGGGAGCGTACCAAGAGACCCAGTACTTC
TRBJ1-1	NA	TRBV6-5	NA	CASRTGTANTEAFF	TGTGCCAGCAGAACAGGGACTGCGAACACTGAAGCTTTCTTT
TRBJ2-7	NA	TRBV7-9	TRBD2	CASSLLAGVGEQYF	TGTGCCAGCAGCTTACTAGCGGGAGTGGGCGAGCAGTACTTC
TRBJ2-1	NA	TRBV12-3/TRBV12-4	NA	CASSDPRGGLNEQFF	TGTGCCAGCAGTGATCCCCGAGGGGGACTCAATGAGCAGTTCTTC